These 21 T cell receptor beta chains were all obtained from the same sample, sequenced in a study of metastatic and nonmetastatic thyroid tumors. TCRdb reprocessed the PCR reads using MiXCR. The data contain about 18,000 clones, 25% to 30% of them singletons. Each patient went into thyroid surgery without having received any treatment. Sequences were obtained from tumor tissue. The receptors were gathered from a male donor with papillary thyroid cancer or a benign thyroid nodule (not recorded which). Some clones in this sample may be carry-over from other donors' samples.

The chain joins TRBV24-1 to TRBJ2-7, with 8 positions matching TRBD1. The CDR3 has 15 amino acids. V shed 4 bases, J shed 7 bases, and the junction held 11 bases outside the gene matches. Germline V lookup: CDR1 KGHDR, CDR2 SFDVKD. Here the CDR3 reads CATSDPGTGMGEQYF. CDR3 nucleotides: TGTGCCACCAGTGACCCCGGGACAGGCATGGGGGAGCAGTACTTC.

V and J are TRBV9 and TRBJ2-7, with TRBD2 as a possible D gene (6 bases). This CDR3 spans 15 amino acids. Trimming removed 0 bases at V and 3 bases at J, with 13 bases between. The germline gives CDR1 SGDLS, CDR2 YYNGEE. This chain's CDR3 is CASSVAGVVGYEQYF. The CDR3 bases are TGTGCCAGCAGCGTAGCGGGGGTCGTAGGCTACGAGCAGTACTTC.

V and J are TRBV4-1 and TRBJ1-6, with a weak D call TRBD1 (6 bases). CDR3 length: 13 amino acids. V lost 4 bases, J lost 13 bases, and 14 bases lay in between. The germline V gene encodes CDR1 MGHRA and CDR2 YSYEKL. The CDR3, as DNA: TGCGCCAGCAGCCTCAGTGACAGGAGGCCCCTCCACTTT. It translates to CASSLSDRRPLHF.

A word on this clone: At one of its ends the junction is not consistent with the germline gene, which may arise from a read error. The chain has TRBV5-1 and TRBJ2-2; D is undetermined. The CDR3 consists of 16 residues. Per the germline V gene, CDR1 is SGHRS and CDR2 is YFSETQ. The CDR3 protein is CDSSLTDLRVSGELFF. The CDR3 DNA reads TGCGACAGCAGCTTGACGGATCTCCGGGTTTCCGGGGAGCTGTTTTTT.

This clone came up many times. The rearrangement links TRBV5-1 to TRBJ1-2; tentatively, D is TRBD1 (6 bases). The CDR3 consists of 14 residues. CDR1 is SGHRS, CDR2 YFSETQ, per germline. The V and J ends lost 4 bases and 8 bases respectively, with 18 bases between them. DNA for the CDR3: TGCGCCAGCAGCCTGGACCGGACAGCCTTGGGCTACACCTTC. Protein sequence: CASSLDRTALGYTF.

The CDR3 bases are TGCAGCGCTCGGGTCGGGGTGAGGGGGGCCAACGTCCTGACTTTC. This gives the protein CSARVGVRGANVLTF. This chain connects TRBV29-1 to TRBJ2-6; maybe TRBD2 (5 bases). The CDR3 loop spans 15 amino acids. The germline V gene encodes CDR1 SQVTM and CDR2 ANQGSEA. Trimming took 7 bases from V and 4 from J, leaving 17 bases between them. Full variable domain (remainder filled in from reference TRBV29-1 and TRBJ2-6): SAVISQKPSRDICQRGTSLTIQCQVDSQVTMMFWYRQQPGQSLTLIATANQGSEATYESGFVIDKFPISRPNLTFSTLTVSNMSPEDSSIYLCSARVGVRGANVLTFGAGSRLTVL.

In this sample, this clone turned up a few times. The genes are TRBV27 and TRBJ2-3; TRBD2 matches at 7 bases. This CDR3 spans 16 amino acids. The junction had 6 bases not matched to a gene; V was cut back by 2 bases and J by 1 base. Germline CDR1 MNHEY, CDR2 SMNVEV (reference sequence). CDR3 nucleotides: TGTGCCAGCAGTTTACCGAGCGGGATTGGCACAGATACGCAGTATTTT. It codes for CASSLPSGIGTDTQYF.

This clone was detected ten times or more. This chain connects TRBV6-1 to TRBJ2-3; 11 nucleotides match TRBD1. Germline values: CDR1 MNHNS, CDR2 SASEGT. This CDR3 region has 16 residues. J was trimmed by 4 bases and V by 6 bases; bases with no gene match: 9. The CDR3 sequence is CASRRLDRGRADTQYF. The CDR3, as DNA: TGTGCCAGCAGGAGACTGGACAGGGGGCGTGCAGATACGCAGTATTTT.

This clone was picked up many times. This chain links TRBV19 with TRBJ2-2; D remains unclear. The CDR3 runs to 12 residues. Between the trimmed V and J ends, which lost 2 bases and 6 bases, there was a span of 4 bases. From germline, CDR1 is LNHDA and CDR2 SQIVND (reference sequence). The CDR3 loop is CASSIQAGELFF. CDR3 DNA sequence: TGTGCCAGTAGTATACAGGCCGGGGAGCTGTTTTTT.

This clone was counted ten times or more. The genes are TRBV6-2 or TRBV6-3 and TRBJ2-6; no clear D gene. The CDR3 runs 20 residues. The V gene lost 0 bases and the J gene lost 0 bases, with 18 bases spanning the gap. The V gene's germline CDR1 is MNHEY and CDR2 SVGEGT. The DNA for the CDR3 is TGTGCCAGCAGTTACTCGATCTTTCGTTACCGACCCTCTGGGGCCAACGTCCTGACTTTC. Translated, it gives CASSYSIFRYRPSGANVLTF.

In this sample, this clone turned up a few times. The chain has TRBV15 and TRBJ1-2, with D tentatively TRBD1 (6 bases). The CDR3 has 14 residues. Germline assignment: CDR1 LNHNV and CDR2 YYDKDF (reference sequence). V was pared by 3 bases and J by 8 bases, with 16 bases between. The CDR3 loop is CATSSRRTAQGYTF. The CDR3 DNA is TGTGCCACCAGCAGTAGACGGACAGCCCAGGGCTACACCTTC.

This chain joins TRBV30 and TRBJ1-1, with D perhaps TRBD1 (6 bases). The V gene lost 0 bases and the J gene lost 1 base, with 12 bases spanning the gap. Looked up from germline, CDR1 is GTSNPN and CDR2 is SVGIG (reference sequence). This CDR3 spans 15 amino acids. In nucleotides, the CDR3 is TGTGCCTGGAGTGTCCCGACAGGTTCGAACACTGAAGCTTTCTTT. Encoded protein: CAWSVPTGSNTEAFF.

The rearrangement uses TRBV10-1 and TRBJ2-1; 7 bases align to TRBD2. The V and J ends lost 6 bases and 10 bases, in that order; junction bases with no gene match: 9. CDR3 length: 13 residues. The germline CDR1 and CDR2 sequences are WNHNN and SYGVQD (reference sequence). The CDR3 nucleotides are TGCGCCAGCAGCTCAATCTGGGGGGGGGAGCAGTTCTTC. This codes for CASSSIWGGEQFF.

The chain links TRBV4-2 to TRBJ2-7, with D maybe TRBD1 (5 bases). Looked up from germline, CDR1 is LGHNA and CDR2 is YNFKEQ. This CDR3 is 13 amino acids long. V lost 4 bases, J lost 7 bases, and 14 bases lay in between. In DNA form, the CDR3 reads TGTGCCAGCAGCCTGGTAGGGGCGAGTGAGCAGTACTTC. Its translation: CASSLVGASEQYF.

This clone was observed a few times. This chain connects TRBV6-1 to TRBJ2-2; TRBD1 aligns across 7 bases. The CDR3 is 14 amino acids. Germline CDR1 and CDR2: MNHNS and SASEGT. The junction had 7 bases not matched to a gene; V was cut back by 5 bases and J by 7 bases. The CDR3 DNA reads as TGTGCCAGCAGTCGACAGGGCGGTGACGGGGAGCTGTTTTTT. Translated: CASSRQGGDGELFF.

This clone showed up many times. The chain links TRBV5-1 to TRBJ2-1, with D possibly being TRBD1 or TRBD2 (5 bases each). The length of the CDR3 is 17 residues. The ends were cut back, 0 bases at V and 4 bases at J, with 17 bases in the middle. Germline V lookup: CDR1 SGHRS, CDR2 YFSETQ. The CDR3 is CASSLGNSGHSYNEQFF. CDR3 bases: TGCGCCAGCAGCTTGGGTAATTCGGGGCACTCATACAATGAGCAGTTCTTC.

The chain couples TRBV6-1 to TRBJ2-3; 9 positions match TRBD2. The CDR3 extends over 15 amino acids. Germline V gene lookup returns CDR1 MNHNS and CDR2 SASEGT. The J segment lost 3 bases and the V segment lost 7 bases, leaving 8 bases of the junction unmatched. The chain's CDR3 is CASTHRAGGTDTQYF. The CDR3, as DNA: TGTGCCAGCACCCACAGGGCGGGAGGGACAGATACGCAGTATTTT.

This clone was counted ten times or more. This chain links TRBV5-5 with TRBJ2-2; 10 nucleotides line up with TRBD1. V trimming: 4 bases; J trimming: 3 bases; junction bases outside the gene matches: 3. Germline-derived CDR1 and CDR2 are SGHKS and YYEKEE (reference sequence). This CDR3 has 15 amino acids. CDR3 amino acids: CASSRGQGDTGELFF. The CDR3 region has the DNA TGTGCCAGCAGCCGAGGACAGGGGGACACCGGGGAGCTGTTTTTT.

This clone is categorized as medium-sized. The gene calls are TRBV20-1 and TRBJ1-5, with D perhaps matching TRBD1 (5 bases). Germline CDR1 DFQATT, CDR2 SNEGSKA (reference sequence). The length of the CDR3 is 15 residues. Trimming pared 6 bases from V and 4 bases from J, leaving 19 bases between. The CDR3 nucleotides are TGCAGTGCCCAACCTGGGGGGAGGGGAAATCAGCCCCAGCATTTT. Translation: CSAQPGGRGNQPQHF.

In the case of this clone: The germline gene is not matched at one end of the junction; a read error may be the cause. This chain uses TRBV19 with TRBJ2-1; possibly TRBD1 or TRBD2 for D (5 bases each). CDR3 length equals 15 residues. Germline V gene lookup returns CDR1 LNHDA and CDR2 SQIVND (reference sequence). DNA of the CDR3: TGTGCCAGCACCCTGGGACGGAATCAAGTCAATGATCAGTTCTTC. Translated, it gives CASTLGRNQVNDQFF.

J is TRBJ2-1 and V is TRBV20-1; no definite D call. The CDR3 extends over 12 amino acids. The germline V gene encodes CDR1 DFQATT and CDR2 SNEGSKA (reference sequence). The ends were cut back, 5 bases at V and 5 bases at J, with 10 bases in the middle. CDR3 residues: CSADAVHNEQFF. DNA of the CDR3: TGCAGTGCTGACGCCGTTCACAATGAGCAGTTCTTC.